This section outlines one T cell receptor beta chain sequence together with its context. The repertoire was sequenced with immunoSEQ multiplex PCR; TCRdb's copy has only in-frame clones and lacks some. Found here are some 130,000 clones, 60% to 75% of them singletons; the top ten hold under 2.5%. CDR1 is SGHVS and CDR2 is FQNEAQ in the germline V gene. V was trimmed by 5 bases and J by 1 base, leaving 8 bases between them. The CDR3 contains 13 residues. The data derive from a study of blood T cell repertoires in COVID-19. Specimen: peripheral blood. This TCR came from a woman in her seventies with acute or convalescent COVID-19. The chain links TRBV7-8 to TRBJ1-2; no reliable D call. DNA for the CDR3: TGTGCCAGCAGCCCCGGAGATAACTATGGCTACACCTTC. It codes for CASSPGDNYGYTF.